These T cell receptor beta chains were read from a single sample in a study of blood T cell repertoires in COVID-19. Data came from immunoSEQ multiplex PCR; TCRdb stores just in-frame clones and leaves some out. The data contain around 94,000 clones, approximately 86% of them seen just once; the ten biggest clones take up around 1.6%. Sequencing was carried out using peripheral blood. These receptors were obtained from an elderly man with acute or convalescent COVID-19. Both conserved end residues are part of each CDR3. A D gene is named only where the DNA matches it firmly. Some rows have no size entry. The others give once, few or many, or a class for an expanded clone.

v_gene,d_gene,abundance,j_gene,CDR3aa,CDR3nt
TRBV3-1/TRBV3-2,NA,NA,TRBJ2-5,CASSQAPEEETQYF,TGTGCCAGCAGCCAAGCTCCGGAGGAAGAGACCCAGTACTTC
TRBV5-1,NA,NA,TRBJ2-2,CASSLERGTGELFF,TGCGCCAGCAGCTTGGAAAGGGGCACCGGGGAGCTGTTTTTT
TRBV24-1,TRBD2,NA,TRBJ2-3,CATSDRTSASTDTQYF,TGTGCCACCAGTGATCGGACTAGCGCTAGCACAGATACGCAGTATTTT
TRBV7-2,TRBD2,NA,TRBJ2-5,CASSPAPTSWETQYF,TGTGCCAGCAGCCCCGCCCCGACTAGCTGGGAGACCCAGTACTTC
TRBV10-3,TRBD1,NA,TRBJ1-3,CAISESPGGKGTIYF,TGTGCCATCAGTGAGTCTCCAGGGGGTAAAGGGACCATATATTTT
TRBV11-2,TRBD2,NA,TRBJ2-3,CASERGWKDTQYF,TGTGCCAGCGAGCGGGGCTGGAAAGATACGCAGTATTTT
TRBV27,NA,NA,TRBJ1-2,CASSFGLNSQDGYTF,TGTGCCAGCAGTTTCGGGCTTAACTCACAGGATGGCTACACCTTC
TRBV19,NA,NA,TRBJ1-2,CASRTGPNYGYTF,TGTGCCAGTAGGACAGGCCCTAACTATGGCTACACCTTC
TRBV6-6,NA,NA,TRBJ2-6,CASSQDSSGANVLTF,TGTGCCAGCAGTCAGGACAGTTCTGGGGCCAACGTCCTGACTTTC
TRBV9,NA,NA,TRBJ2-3,CASSALQGSDTQYF,TGTGCCAGCAGCGCCTTACAGGGTTCGGATACGCAGTATTTT
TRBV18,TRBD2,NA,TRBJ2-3,CASSVAGATDTQYF,TGTGCCAGCTCAGTAGCGGGAGCGACAGATACGCAGTATTTT
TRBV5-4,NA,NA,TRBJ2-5,CASSLAFQETQYF,TGTGCCAGCAGCTTGGCCTTCCAAGAGACCCAGTACTTC
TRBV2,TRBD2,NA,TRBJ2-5,CASSHGTSGSPQETQYF,TGTGCCAGCAGCCACGGGACTAGCGGGAGTCCCCAAGAGACCCAGTACTTC
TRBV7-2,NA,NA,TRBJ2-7,CASSLGHLYEQYF,TGTGCCAGCAGCTTAGGACACTTATACGAGCAGTACTTC
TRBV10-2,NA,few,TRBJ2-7,CASSASLRGTYEQYF,TGCGCCAGCAGTGCGTCCCTAAGGGGAACCTACGAGCAGTACTTC
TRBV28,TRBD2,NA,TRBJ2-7,CASSLALAESTSPNF,TGTGCCAGCAGTTTAGCCCTAGCGGAGAGTACTTCCCCGAACTTC
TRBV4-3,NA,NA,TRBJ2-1,CASSQEASEYNEQFF,TGCGCCAGCAGCCAAGAAGCTAGCGAGTACAATGAGCAGTTCTTC
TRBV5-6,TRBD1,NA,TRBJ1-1,CASSRGQGAEAFF,TGTGCCAGCAGCCGGGGACAGGGCGCTGAAGCTTTCTTT
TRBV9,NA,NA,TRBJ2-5,CASSVAPGGGQETQYF,TGTGCCAGCAGCGTAGCTCCCGGGGGTGGGCAAGAGACCCAGTACTTC